The rows below give T cell receptor beta chains drawn from one sample of a study of blood T cells in healthy people across ages. TCRdb re-called the 5' RACE reads through MiXCR, storing one row per CDR3 protein. The sample shows about 1.6 million distinct CDR3 sequences, about 32% of them seen only once. Sequencing was done on a sample of blood. The receptors derive from a woman aged 25 to 39 in good health. The CDR3 runs from the conserved cysteine through the conserved F or W. The order of the fields is J gene, D gene, clone size, CDR3 length, V gene, CDR3 protein, CDR3 DNA. D genes are given only for firm matches. Size is omitted from some rows. Given values are once, few, many or a class for expanded clones.

J: TRBJ2-1
D: .
size: few
length: 14
V: TRBV12-3/TRBV12-4
CDR3: CASSFRRDYNEQFF
DNA: TGTGCCAGCAGTTTCCGTCGGGACTACAATGAGCAGTTCTTC

J: TRBJ2-3
D: .
size: .
length: 12
V: TRBV6-5
CDR3: CASSTDLGSQYF
DNA: TGTGCCAGCAGTACCGACCTAGGTTCGCAGTATTTT

J: TRBJ2-5
D: TRBD2
size: .
length: 14
V: TRBV7-3
CDR3: CASRPSGRGDEQYF
DNA: TGTGCCAGCAGGCCTAGCGGACGGGGGGATGAGCAGTACTTC

J: TRBJ2-7
D: TRBD2
size: .
length: 16
V: TRBV3-1
CDR3: CASCPGGLAGAYEQYF
DNA: TGTGCCAGCTGCCCCGGAGGACTAGCGGGAGCATACGAGCAGTACTTC

J: TRBJ2-5
D: TRBD2
size: few
length: 14
V: TRBV7-8
CDR3: CASTGGPSQETQYF
DNA: TGTGCCAGTACGGGAGGGCCCTCACAAGAGACCCAGTACTTC

J: TRBJ1-2
D: .
size: few
length: 13
V: TRBV5-1
CDR3: CASRQDSNYGYTF
DNA: TGCGCCAGCAGGCAGGACAGCAACTATGGCTACACCTTC

J: TRBJ1-1
D: TRBD1
size: once
length: 16
V: TRBV13
CDR3: CASSLGVDRGSTEAFF
DNA: TGTGCCAGCAGCTTAGGGGTGGACAGGGGGTCCACTGAGGCTTTCTTT

J: TRBJ1-5
D: .
size: few
length: 15
V: TRBV24-1
CDR3: CATSDTGQSNQPQHF
DNA: TGTGCCACCAGTGATACTGGGCAATCCAATCAGCCCCAGCATTTT

J: TRBJ2-1
D: TRBD2
size: .
length: 13
V: TRBV30
CDR3: CASRKAGDNEQFF
DNA: TGTGCCTCGAGAAAGGCGGGAGACAATGAGCAGTTCTTC

J: TRBJ1-2
D: .
size: many
length: 12
V: TRBV12-3/TRBV12-4
CDR3: CASSPLLYGYTF
DNA: TGTGCCAGCAGCCCCCTCTTGTATGGCTACACCTTC

J: TRBJ1-5
D: TRBD1
size: .
length: 14
V: TRBV2
CDR3: CASHRDSGNQPQHF
DNA: TGTGCCAGCCACCGGGACAGTGGCAATCAGCCCCAGCATTTT

J: TRBJ2-5
D: .
size: many
length: 13
V: TRBV4-1
CDR3: CASSGGPSETQYF
DNA: TGCGCCAGCAGCGGGGGACCTTCGGAGACCCAGTACTTC

J: TRBJ2-7
D: TRBD1
size: few
length: 15
V: TRBV4-1
CDR3: CAGSQERTGGYEQYF
DNA: TGCGCCGGCAGCCAAGAGAGGACAGGGGGCTATGAGCAGTACTTC

J: TRBJ2-3
D: .
size: few
length: 14
V: TRBV5-1
CDR3: CASSSRAGGDTQYF
DNA: TGCGCCAGCAGCTCCAGGGCAGGCGGAGATACGCAGTATTTT

J: TRBJ1-6
D: TRBD1
size: .
length: 15
V: TRBV20-1
CDR3: CSARKRDRENSPLHF
DNA: TGCAGTGCTAGAAAACGGGACAGGGAGAATTCACCCCTCCACTTT

J: TRBJ1-1
D: .
size: .
length: 12
V: TRBV6-6
CDR3: CASSRDVPEALF
DNA: TGTGCCAGCAGCCGTGACGTCCCTGAAGCTTTGTTT

J: TRBJ1-1
D: .
size: few
length: 14
V: TRBV2
CDR3: CASRGGRGNTEAFF
DNA: TGTGCCAGTCGTGGGGGGCGCGGGAACACTGAAGCTTTCTTT

J: TRBJ2-3
D: .
size: .
length: 17
V: TRBV7-3
CDR3: CASSLTDGDPTTDTQYF
DNA: TGTGCCAGCAGCTTAACGGACGGGGATCCGACCACAGATACGCAGTATTTT

J: TRBJ2-1
D: .
size: .
length: 16
V: TRBV7-2
CDR3: CASSPRRAGAYNEQFF
DNA: TGTGCCAGCAGCCCTCGGAGGGCGGGGGCTTACAATGAGCAGTTCTTC

J: TRBJ1-2
D: .
size: .
length: 14
V: TRBV3-1
CDR3: CASSPGVVNYGYTF
DNA: TGTGCCAGCAGCCCGGGAGTGGTAAACTATGGCTACACCTTC

J: TRBJ1-2
D: .
size: few
length: 15
V: TRBV7-9
CDR3: CASSPSSRYNYGYTF
DNA: TGTGCCAGCAGTCCAAGTAGTAGATACAACTATGGCTACACCTTC